These T cell receptor beta chains were read from a single sample in a study of cytomegalovirus exposure and HLA in healthy donors. Assay: immunoSEQ multiplex PCR; the TCRdb copy retains only in-frame clones and omits some. The sample includes some 98,000 clones, 55% to 75% of them seen just once. Sequencing was carried out using PBMCs. Every receptor here comes from a man aged 50-60 years in good health and CMV-seronegative. Both conserved end residues are part of each CDR3. D genes are given only for firm matches. Rows may omit the clone size; those that give it use once, few, many or a size class.

CDR3nt	CDR3aa	d_gene	abundance	len	v_gene	j_gene
TGTGCCAGCGAGGGAGTTTTTAATCCCTACAATGAGCAGTTCTTC	CASEGVFNPYNEQFF	NA	NA	15	TRBV2	TRBJ2-1
TGTGCCAGCAGAGCCGGAAGGGGATCAAACAATGAGCAGTTCTTC	CASRAGRGSNNEQFF	NA	NA	15	TRBV2	TRBJ2-1
TGTGCCAGCAGCCAACTGACCTCGCGGGGATCTGGAAACACCATATATTTT	CASSQLTSRGSGNTIYF	NA	NA	17	TRBV14	TRBJ1-3
TGTGCCAGCAGCTTGGAGAACCCTACCGTCCTCTACGAGCAGTACTTC	CASSLENPTVLYEQYF	NA	NA	16	TRBV5-5	TRBJ2-7
TGTGCTAGCAGCCCGGGACAGGGTATCAATGAGCAGTTCTTC	CASSPGQGINEQFF	TRBD1	NA	14	TRBV7-7	TRBJ2-1
TGTGCCAGCAGCTGGGGGGGGCTAGCGGAGTTCTTC	CASSWGGLAEFF	NA	NA	12	TRBV7-2	TRBJ2-1
TGCGCCAGCAGCGTATTACCTGGACTAGCGGGAGGAGGGGCAGATACGCAGTATTTT	CASSVLPGLAGGGADTQYF	TRBD2	once	19	TRBV5-1	TRBJ2-3
TGTGCCAGCAGTTCGACTAGCGGGGGGAACAATGAGCAGTTCTTC	CASSSTSGGNNEQFF	TRBD2	NA	15	TRBV5-4	TRBJ2-1
TGCGCCAGCAGCTTGGCCGGCAGGGGCGGAGATACGCAGTATTTT	CASSLAGRGGDTQYF	NA	NA	15	TRBV5-1	TRBJ2-3
TGTGCCAGCAGTCCCCACCGAGGGGGGGCCTACGAGCAGTACTTC	CASSPHRGGAYEQYF	NA	NA	15	TRBV28	TRBJ2-7
TGTGCCAGCAGTTACTCGTTTAAGGCAGTCACAGGGGAGGCTTTCTTT	CASSYSFKAVTGEAFF	TRBD1	few	16	TRBV6-6	TRBJ1-1
TGTGCCAGCAGCAGTACAGGGTCCTACGAGCAGTACTTC	CASSSTGSYEQYF	NA	NA	13	TRBV5-6	TRBJ2-7
TGCGCCAGCAGCTTGGGTACCAGGGACTATGGCTACACCTTC	CASSLGTRDYGYTF	NA	NA	14	TRBV5-1	TRBJ1-2
TGTGCCAGCAGCTTTGGCCAGTCCTCCTACGAGCAGTACTTC	CASSFGQSSYEQYF	NA	NA	14	TRBV7-2	TRBJ2-7
TGTGCCAGCAGCTTAGATATCCGGGTTGAGCAGTTCTTC	CASSLDIRVEQFF	NA	NA	13	TRBV11-2	TRBJ2-1
TGTGCCAGCACCACCCTTATACAGGGGCGGGAAAAACTGTTTTTT	CASTTLIQGREKLFF	TRBD1	NA	15	TRBV19	TRBJ1-4
TGTGCCAGTAGCATCGAGATTGTCGGTGGAAACACCATATATTTT	CASSIEIVGGNTIYF	NA	NA	15	TRBV19	TRBJ1-3
TGCGCCAGCAGTGAGTCTCGGTCAGGAAACAATGAGCAGTTCTTC	CASSESRSGNNEQFF	NA	NA	15	TRBV10-2	TRBJ2-1
TGTGCCAGCAGCAAAGATTCAGGGGGCAATCAGCCCCAGCATTTT	CASSKDSGGNQPQHF	NA	NA	15	TRBV21-1	TRBJ1-5
TGTGCCGGACAAACCGGGACAGGGGGCGCTGGAAACACCATATATTTT	CAGQTGTGGAGNTIYF	TRBD1	few	16	TRBV30	TRBJ1-3
TGTGCCAGCAGCTTAGCCCTTTACAATGAGCAGTTCTTC	CASSLALYNEQFF	NA	NA	13	TRBV7-2	TRBJ2-1
TGTGCCAGCAATTTATGGGCAGATAACAATCAGCCCCAGCATTTT	CASNLWADNNQPQHF	NA	once	15	TRBV27	TRBJ1-5
TGTGCCAGTAGTAAAGGACAGCACCTTGAAGCTTTCTTT	CASSKGQHLEAFF	NA	NA	13	TRBV19	TRBJ1-1
TGTGCCAGCAGCTTGGCAGGGACAGGGGGGCTAGGCCAGTACTTC	CASSLAGTGGLGQYF	TRBD1	few	15	TRBV5-4	TRBJ2-5
TGTGCCAGCAGTACTCGACGACTAGCAACTCGTGGGACCCAGTACTTC	CASSTRRLATRGTQYF	TRBD2	few	16	TRBV28	TRBJ2-5
TGTGCCAGCAGCGTAGATGACCCCCGCGGGACCCAGTACTTC	CASSVDDPRGTQYF	NA	NA	14	TRBV9	TRBJ2-5
TGTGCCAGTACGGCGGGACAGGTGAATACGCAGTATTTT	CASTAGQVNTQYF	TRBD1	NA	13	TRBV19	TRBJ2-3
TGTGCCAGCAGCATCCGGGACTACACAGATACGCAGTATTTT	CASSIRDYTDTQYF	TRBD2	NA	14	TRBV7-9	TRBJ2-3
TGTGCCAGCAGCTTCGACGGGGGGAATTACGAGCAGTACTTC	CASSFDGGNYEQYF	TRBD2	NA	14	TRBV5-4	TRBJ2-7